A single sample gave rise to the 5 T cell receptor beta chains below, sequenced in a study of blood T cell repertoires in COVID-19. The method was immunoSEQ multiplex PCR; TCRdb's version includes in-frame clones alone and lacks a portion of them. The sample has under 300,000 clones; 70% to 85% are singletons. The source material was peripheral blood. Receptors originate from a woman older than 75 with active or convalescent COVID-19.

The chain joins TRBV27 to TRBJ1-5; a possible D gene is TRBD1 (6 bases). Germline CDR1 reads MNHEY; CDR2 reads SMNVEV (reference sequence). The CDR3 runs to 14 residues. The germline V and J ends were trimmed by 5 bases and 7 bases, with 15 bases remaining between them. CDR3 in amino acids: CASSPQGFWQPQHF. CDR3 coding DNA: TGTGCCAGCAGTCCACAGGGATTTTGGCAGCCCCAGCATTTT.

The chain joins TRBV5-1 to TRBJ2-7; 10 bases fit TRBD1. The CDR3 is made up of 18 amino acids. Trimming took 5 bases from V and 0 from J; bases not matched to a gene: 14. CDR1 is SGHRS, CDR2 YFSETQ, per germline. CDR3 sequence (DNA): TGCGCCAGCAGTTCTCCGGGACAGGGGCCATTCCTCTCCTACGAGCAGTACTTC. As protein: CASSSPGQGPFLSYEQYF. Based on the CDR3 plus reference TRBV5-1 and TRBJ2-7, the full variable domain is KAGVTQTPRYLIKTRGQQVTLSCSPISGHRSVSWYQQTPGQGLQFLFEYFSETQRNKGNFPGRFSGRQFSNSRSEMNVSTLELGDSALYLCASSSPGQGPFLSYEQYFGPGTRLTVT.

The chain recombines TRBV11-2 with TRBJ2-1, with D possibly TRBD1 on 5 matching bases. Germline V CDR1 and CDR2: SGHAT, FQNNGV. The CDR3 has 17 amino acids. V was shortened by 0 bases and J by 5 bases, with 17 bases between the two germline ends. The CDR3 reads CASSLDQGHRPNNEQFF. The CDR3 DNA follows: TGTGCCAGCAGCTTAGATCAGGGTCACAGACCAAACAATGAGCAGTTCTTC.

This clone turned up a few times. V and J are TRBV27 and TRBJ2-3, with unresolved D. Germline loops: CDR1 MNHEY, CDR2 SMNVEV (reference sequence). The CDR3 totals 13 residues. V gave up 1 base and J gave up 2 bases, with 4 bases separating them. CDR3 sequence: CASSLFHTDTQYF. The CDR3 DNA sequence: TGTGCCAGCAGTTTATTCCACACAGATACGCAGTATTTT.

The genes are TRBV3-1 (or the pseudogene TRBV3-2) and TRBJ2-1, with 11 positions matching TRBD2. Trimming cost V 4 bases and J 3 bases; bases outside gene matches: 5. CDR1 LGHDT and CDR2 YNNKEL come from the germline V gene (reference sequence). The CDR3 runs 16 residues. CDR3 nucleotides: TGTGCCAGCAGCCCTTTAGCGGGAGGGTACTACAATGAGCAGTTCTTC. Residues: CASSPLAGGYYNEQFF.